Listed below are T cell receptor beta chains from one sample, sequenced in a study of shared clonotypes between healthy human individuals. The assay was immunoSEQ multiplex PCR, and TCRdb's table has in-frame clones only and misses some. The sample has over a million clones; 95% to 97% are singletons. Material: naive CD4+ T cells sorted from blood. The receptors come from a man aged 25-40 years in good health. Each CDR3 is given with its conserved first and last residue. D genes are given only for firm matches. Size is stated for part of the rows, as once, few or many counts, or as a class when the clone is expanded.

V,J,size,D,CDR3,DNA
TRBV18,TRBJ2-2,NA,NA,CASSLKQETGELFF,TGTGCCAGCTCACTTAAACAGGAGACCGGGGAGCTGTTTTTT
TRBV5-1,TRBJ2-7,NA,NA,CASSLSTETYEQYF,TGCGCCAGCAGCCTATCCACGGAGACCTACGAGCAGTACTTC
TRBV23-1,TRBJ1-2,NA,NA,CASPLGSQEAYGYTF,TGCGCCAGCCCTCTAGGCAGTCAGGAGGCCTATGGCTACACCTTC
TRBV5-6,TRBJ1-5,NA,NA,CASSLLLSNQPQHF,TGTGCCAGCAGCTTGTTATTGAGCAATCAGCCCCAGCATTTT
TRBV19,TRBJ1-5,NA,NA,CASSGWGRDQPQHF,TGTGCCAGTAGTGGCTGGGGCAGGGATCAGCCCCAGCATTTT
TRBV29-1,TRBJ2-7,NA,NA,CSVGGLGPNYEQYF,TGCAGCGTTGGGGGCCTAGGTCCCAACTACGAGCAGTACTTC
TRBV5-1,TRBJ1-4,NA,NA,CASSLVPTLLDEKLFF,TGCGCCAGCAGCTTGGTCCCGACATTATTGGATGAAAAACTGTTTTTT
TRBV19,TRBJ2-3,NA,TRBD2,CASSIGQAGAGTDTQYF,TGTGCCAGTAGTATAGGCCAAGCGGGAGCCGGCACAGATACGCAGTATTTT
TRBV5-6,TRBJ1-4,NA,TRBD1,CASTYLGTGGEKLFF,TGTGCCAGCACCTATCTAGGGACAGGAGGTGAAAAACTGTTTTTT
TRBV6-1,TRBJ2-7,once,NA,CASSDMGRVKQYF,TGTGCCAGCAGTGATATGGGCAGGGTGAAGCAGTACTTC
TRBV28,TRBJ1-4,NA,NA,CASSLIEGGIKLFF,TGTGCCAGCAGTTTGATCGAGGGGGGCATAAAACTGTTTTTT
TRBV11-1,TRBJ2-1,NA,NA,CASSQLAVEQFF,TGTGCCAGCAGCCAACTAGCAGTTGAGCAGTTCTTC
TRBV7-2,TRBJ2-1,once,NA,CASSLVSATYNEQFF,TGTGCCAGCAGCTTAGTCAGCGCCACCTACAATGAGCAGTTCTTC
TRBV7-3,TRBJ2-1,NA,NA,CASSSQGPSYNEQFF,TGTGCCAGCAGCTCCCAGGGGCCTTCCTACAATGAGCAGTTCTTC
TRBV18,TRBJ2-1,NA,TRBD2,CASSPPASGSLNEQFF,TGTGCCAGCTCACCACCGGCTAGCGGGAGTCTTAATGAGCAGTTCTTC
TRBV28,TRBJ1-2,NA,TRBD1,CASSPTRDRGTKRAGYTF,TGTGCCAGCAGTCCCACCCGGGACAGGGGCACCAAGCGGGCTGGCTACACCTTC
TRBV25-1,TRBJ1-2,NA,NA,CASSEVGWQGDGYTF,TGTGCCAGCAGTGAAGTCGGTTGGCAGGGCGACGGCTACACCTTC
TRBV7-2,TRBJ2-1,NA,TRBD1,CASSLRTGFLYNEQFF,TGTGCCAGCAGCCTAAGGACAGGGTTTCTCTACAATGAGCAGTTCTTC
TRBV25-1,TRBJ2-2,NA,TRBD2,CASSEGGGRVGELFF,TGTGCCAGCAGTGAGGGCGGCGGGAGAGTGGGGGAGCTGTTTTTT
TRBV5-1,TRBJ2-5,NA,NA,CASSPGPTGETQYF,TGCGCCAGCAGCCCGGGACCGACGGGAGAGACCCAGTACTTC
TRBV5-4,TRBJ2-5,once,TRBD1,CASSTGDGETQYF,TGTGCCAGCAGTACAGGGGACGGAGAGACCCAGTACTTC
TRBV7-6,TRBJ1-2,NA,TRBD1,CASSPFVETGTGGFYGYTF,TGTGCCAGCAGCCCCTTCGTGGAAACCGGGACAGGGGGCTTCTATGGCTACACCTTC
TRBV28,TRBJ2-7,few,NA,CASARGYEQYF,TGTGCCAGCGCCCGGGGGTACGAGCAGTACTTC
TRBV29-1,TRBJ2-7,NA,NA,CSVSGTIDEQYF,TGCAGCGTTTCCGGTACGATCGACGAGCAGTACTTC
TRBV19,TRBJ2-1,NA,NA,CASRFSGLGNNEQFF,TGTGCCAGTAGATTCAGCGGGTTAGGAAACAATGAGCAGTTCTTC
TRBV5-5,TRBJ1-2,NA,TRBD1,CASSLGLVTGGLGSYTF,TGTGCCAGCAGCTTGGGGTTGGTGACAGGGGGCCTCGGTAGCTACACCTTC
TRBV10-2,TRBJ2-7,NA,TRBD1,CASRGTGGYEQYF,TGCGCCAGCAGGGGGACAGGGGGCTACGAGCAGTACTTC
TRBV7-9,TRBJ1-2,NA,TRBD1,CASSGRDRAFYGYTF,TGTGCCAGCAGCGGGCGGGACAGAGCTTTCTATGGCTACACCTTC
TRBV6-5,TRBJ2-1,NA,TRBD1,CASSYANRGPYNEQFF,TGTGCCAGCAGTTACGCCAACAGGGGGCCCTACAATGAGCAGTTCTTC
TRBV5-1,TRBJ2-5,NA,NA,CASSFEMETQYF,TGCGCCAGCAGCTTTGAGATGGAGACCCAGTACTTC
TRBV7-6,TRBJ2-3,NA,NA,CASSLRGSTDTQYF,TGTGCCAGCAGCTTAAGGGGCTCCACAGATACGCAGTATTTT
TRBV11-2,TRBJ2-7,NA,NA,CASSPRRSSYEQYF,TGTGCCAGCAGCCCCCGGAGGAGCTCCTACGAGCAGTACTTC
TRBV30,TRBJ2-7,NA,NA,CAWSGGSPGGTVYEQYF,TGTGCCTGGAGTGGCGGCTCCCCCGGGGGTACTGTCTACGAGCAGTACTTC
TRBV7-2,TRBJ1-5,NA,TRBD1,CASSGQGGNQPQHF,TGTGCCAGCAGTGGACAGGGGGGCAATCAGCCCCAGCATTTT
TRBV25-1,TRBJ2-3,NA,NA,CASRDSFRQDTQYF,TGTGCCAGCAGAGACTCATTCCGACAAGATACGCAGTATTTT
TRBV11-2,TRBJ2-2,NA,NA,CASSFVGSNTGELFF,TGTGCCAGCAGCTTTGTCGGCAGCAACACCGGGGAGCTGTTTTTT
TRBV2,TRBJ2-1,NA,TRBD2,CASSAGTSGGSKQFF,TGTGCCAGCAGCGCCGGGACTAGCGGGGGATCTAAGCAGTTCTTC
TRBV5-8,TRBJ2-5,once,NA,CASSLEGTWSTETQYF,TGTGCCAGCAGCTTGGAGGGGACCTGGTCCACAGAGACCCAGTACTTC
TRBV9,TRBJ1-1,NA,NA,CASSVSGTDTEAFF,TGTGCCAGCAGCGTATCAGGAACGGACACTGAAGCTTTCTTT
TRBV6-5,TRBJ1-2,NA,NA,CASSYSRVTNGYTF,TGTGCCAGCAGTTACTCCAGGGTAACAAATGGCTACACCTTC
TRBV7-9,TRBJ2-7,few,TRBD2,CASSLGGSPHYEQYF,TGTGCCAGCAGCTTGGGCGGGAGTCCCCACTACGAGCAGTACTTC
TRBV9,TRBJ2-7,NA,NA,CASSVELGFSYEQYF,TGTGCCAGCAGCGTAGAGCTGGGCTTCTCCTACGAGCAGTACTTC
TRBV5-8,TRBJ2-7,NA,NA,CASSLLGRRSYEQYF,TGTGCCAGCAGCTTACTAGGCCGGCGATCCTACGAGCAGTACTTC
TRBV4-2,TRBJ2-1,NA,NA,CASSQASSYNEQFF,TGTGCCAGCAGCCAGGCAAGCTCCTACAATGAGCAGTTCTTC
TRBV27,TRBJ1-5,NA,TRBD1,CASSLYTGGDQPQHF,TGTGCCAGCAGTTTGTATACAGGGGGCGATCAGCCCCAGCATTTT
TRBV4-3,TRBJ1-2,NA,TRBD1,CASSQELAGGVRYGYTF,TGCGCCAGCAGCCAAGAACTGGCAGGGGGAGTTCGGTATGGCTACACCTTC
TRBV6-1,TRBJ2-1,NA,NA,CASSGRAGSDNEQFF,TGTGCCAGCAGTGGACGGGCGGGTAGCGACAATGAGCAGTTCTTC
TRBV6-6,TRBJ1-5,NA,TRBD1,CASSYLDRGNQPQHF,TGTGCCAGCAGTTACCTGGACAGGGGAAATCAGCCCCAGCATTTT
TRBV7-2,TRBJ1-1,NA,TRBD1,CASSARDRFRGGNTEAFF,TGTGCCAGCAGCGCCCGGGACAGGTTTAGGGGTGGGAACACTGAAGCTTTCTTT
TRBV28,TRBJ2-7,NA,NA,CASNEKLPHEQYF,TGTGCCAGCAACGAAAAACTACCGCACGAGCAGTACTTC
TRBV6-1,TRBJ1-2,NA,NA,CASSSLLGYTF,TGTGCCAGCAGTTCTTTATTGGGCTACACCTTC
TRBV5-4,TRBJ1-2,NA,NA,CASSLALGADYGYTF,TGTGCCAGCAGCTTGGCTCTGGGGGCGGACTATGGCTACACCTTC